These 10 T cell receptor beta chains originate from one sample sequenced in a study of blood T cell repertoires in COVID-19. Using immunoSEQ multiplex PCR, the repertoire was profiled, and TCRdb retains in-frame clones only, with some absent. The repertoire holds fewer than 200,000 clones, with about 85% as singletons. Sequences were obtained from peripheral blood. Every receptor here comes from a woman over 75 with acute or convalescent COVID-19.

The chain uses TRBV12-5 and TRBJ1-5; 7 nucleotides line up with TRBD1. CDR3 length: 15 residues. Unmatched junction bases numbered 10, after V lost 5 bases and J lost 6 bases. Germline V gene data show CDR1 as LGHNT and CDR2 as FRNRAP. The CDR3 is CASGPSTGTGQPQHF. The CDR3 DNA reads as TGTGCTAGTGGTCCGTCGACAGGGACGGGTCAGCCCCAGCATTTT.

The rearrangement uses TRBV6-1 and TRBJ2-7, with TRBD1 matching 12 bases. The CDR3 extends over 16 amino acids. From germline, CDR1 is MNHNS and CDR2 SASEGT. J lost 5 bases, V lost 1 base, and 6 bases had no gene match. The CDR3 DNA is TGTGCCAGCAGTGAAGAATGGGACAGGGGGCTGGACGAGCAGTACTTC. This codes for CASSEEWDRGLDEQYF.

This chain joins TRBV12-3 or TRBV12-4 and TRBJ1-1, with TRBD1 identical over 9 bases. V was clipped by 6 bases and J by 6 bases; unmatched bases: 5. CDR3 length: 13 amino acids. For the CDR3, the DNA is TGTGCCAGCAGCCGGGACAGGGATTCTGAAGCTTTCTTT. This gives the protein CASSRDRDSEAFF.

V gene TRBV6-5 combines with J gene TRBJ1-4; D is undetermined. V lost 5 bases and J 8 bases, leaving 15 bases between the germline ends. Germline V gene lookup returns CDR1 MNHEY and CDR2 SVGAGI. CDR3 size: 14 residues. CDR3 sequence: CASSPWREREKLFF. The DNA of the CDR3 is TGTGCCAGCAGTCCGTGGAGGGAGAGGGAAAAACTGTTTTTT.

The genes are TRBV4-3 and TRBJ2-1, with D maybe TRBD1 (6 bases). This CDR3 has 16 residues. CDR1 and CDR2 from the germline V gene are LGHNA and YSLEER. Between the trimmed V and J ends, which lost 1 base and 2 bases, there was a span of 12 bases. CDR3 residues: CASSQVVQGPYNEQFF. CDR3 DNA sequence: TGCGCCAGCAGCCAAGTGGTCCAGGGGCCCTACAATGAGCAGTTCTTC.

The J gene is TRBJ2-7, the V gene TRBV5-6; 7 nucleotides agree with TRBD1. Germline loops: CDR1 SGHDT, CDR2 YYEEEE. Trimming at V came to 2 bases and at J to 0 bases, leaving 5 bases not matched to a gene. CDR3 size: 15 residues. CDR3 nucleotide sequence: TGTGCCAGCAGCTTCCGGGACAGCCTCTCCTACGAGCAGTACTTC. This translates into CASSFRDSLSYEQYF.

This chain uses TRBV19 with TRBJ1-1; no firm D call. V lost 6 bases, J lost 4 bases, and 15 bases lay in between. The CDR3 length is 14 residues. The germline gives CDR1 LNHDA, CDR2 SQIVND (reference sequence). The chain's CDR3 is CASSPGGYGTEAFF. The CDR3 nucleotides are TGTGCCAGTAGCCCGGGAGGGTACGGCACTGAAGCTTTCTTT.

This clone has ten or more counts. The rearrangement joins TRBV5-4 to TRBJ2-7, with D possibly matching TRBD1 (5 bases). The V end was cut by 0 bases, the J end by 4 bases, with 5 bases between. Looked up from germline, CDR1 is SGHNT and CDR2 is YYREEE (reference sequence). The CDR3 totals 12 residues. The CDR3 region is CASSLEGYEQYF. The CDR3 DNA reads TGTGCCAGCAGCTTGGAGGGGTACGAGCAGTACTTC.

This clone was detected only a few times. The chain couples TRBV29-1 to TRBJ1-2; 12 positions match TRBD1. From germline, CDR1 is SQVTM and CDR2 ANQGSEA. The V and J ends lost 6 bases and 3 bases, in that order; junction bases with no gene match: 8. This CDR3 has 15 amino acids. As DNA, the CDR3 is TGCAGCGTAGACGGGACAGGGGGCCGAGACTATGGCTACACCTTC. Translation gives CSVDGTGGRDYGYTF.

This clone was seen a single time. The genes are TRBV5-1 and TRBJ2-3; 11 bases map to TRBD2. Germline V gives CDR1 SGHRS, CDR2 YFSETQ. The junction had 5 bases not matched to a gene; V was cut back by 3 bases and J by 2 bases. The length of the CDR3 is 16 residues. In DNA, the CDR3 is TGCGCCAGCAGCTCCGGGACTAGCGGAAACACAGATACGCAGTATTTT. Translating it yields CASSSGTSGNTDTQYF.